These 10 T cell receptor beta chains were all obtained from the same sample, sequenced in a study of T cells in Graves' hyperthyroidism and ophthalmopathy. Using RNA transcripts as the source, TCR beta CDR3 regions were amplified. The study used the HTBI primer set for a first-round RT-PCR of the TCR CDR3. Using its own MiXCR run on the multiplex PCR reads, TCRdb lists one record per CDR3 protein. Found here are around 690,000 distinct CDR3 sequences, approximately 15% of them singletons; the top ten hold about a sixth. The sequencing input was blood. Source of these receptors: a middle-aged man with Graves' hyperthyroidism.

This clonotype was picked up many times. This chain uses TRBV27 with TRBJ1-1, with 9 bases lining up with TRBD1. V lost 4 bases to trimming and J lost 11 bases; unmatched junction nucleotides: 8. This CDR3 is built from 13 residues. CDR1 is MNHEY and CDR2 is SMNVEV in the germline V gene (reference sequence). CDR3 bases: TGTGCCAGCAGTTCGGGACAGGGCTCTATGGCTTTCTTT. The encoded protein is CASSSGQGSMAFF.

The chain links TRBV12-3 or TRBV12-4 to TRBJ2-7; 12 nucleotides agree with TRBD2. The CDR3 is 15 residues long. With 5 bases clipped from V and 6 bases from J, the junction kept 8 bases outside the gene matches. The CDR3 region has the DNA TGTGCCAGCAGTGCGCCTAGCGGGAGGGATCCCGAGCAGTACTTC. This sequence encodes CASSAPSGRDPEQYF.

This clonotype was counted between two and nine times. This sequence joins TRBV25-1 and TRBJ2-5; TRBD1 aligns across 8 bases. The CDR3 contains 13 residues. CDR1 and CDR2 (germline): MGHDK, SYGVNS. The trim removed 8 bases at V and 4 bases at J, leaving 6 bases unmatched. DNA for the CDR3: TGTGCCAGCGGATCCGGGACAGGAGAGACCCAGTACTTC. It is translated as CASGSGTGETQYF.

This clonotype was seen at least ten times. This sequence joins TRBV28 and TRBJ1-1; possibly TRBD1 for D (5 bases). The CDR3 sequence is 15 residues long. Germline-derived CDR1 and CDR2 are MDHEN and SYDVKM. Trimming removed 1 base at V and 5 bases at J, with 14 bases between. The CDR3 DNA is TGTGCCAGCAGTTTATTGTCAGGGCGAGTAACTGAAGCTTTCTTT. It is translated as CASSLLSGRVTEAFF.

This clonotype was detected many times. V usage is TRBV7-2 and J usage is TRBJ2-1; no clear D gene. There are 14 residues in the CDR3. The germline CDR1 and CDR2 sequences are SGHTA and FQGNSA. V gave up 5 bases and J gave up 0 bases, with 8 bases separating them. The CDR3 bases are TGTGCCAGCAGCCCTGCATTCTCCTACAATGAGCAGTTCTTC. It is translated as CASSPAFSYNEQFF.

This clonotype was picked up a small number of times. This chain connects TRBV4-3 to TRBJ2-1, with 12 bases lining up with TRBD2. The CDR3 consists of 18 residues. Germline V lookup: CDR1 LGHNA, CDR2 YSLEER. Germline trimming cut 0 bases from V and 7 bases from J; bases unmatched to any gene: 10. This chain's CDR3 is CASSQDRGGTSGRNEQFF. The CDR3 coding sequence is TGCGCCAGCAGCCAAGACAGAGGAGGGACTAGCGGGCGGAATGAGCAGTTCTTC.

The chain links TRBV6-2 or TRBV6-3 to TRBJ1-1; D possibly corresponds to TRBD1 (5 bases). The CDR3 sequence is 12 residues long. V was trimmed by 6 bases and J by 7 bases, leaving 12 bases between them. CDR1 is MNHEY, CDR2 SVGEGT, per germline. DNA of the CDR3: TGTGCCAGCAGCCCAAGGGGCCATGAAGCTTTCTTT. Protein: CASSPRGHEAFF.

The V and J genes are TRBV30 and TRBJ1-2; tentatively, D is TRBD1 (6 bases). This CDR3 spans 15 amino acids. The germline V gene encodes CDR1 GTSNPN and CDR2 SVGIG (reference sequence). Trimming pared 3 bases from V and 4 bases from J, leaving 18 bases between. In DNA, the CDR3 is TGTGCCTGGAGCTATGGGGGGGCCCGGGGCTATGGCTACACCTTC. Residues: CAWSYGGARGYGYTF.

This clonotype was counted at least ten times. CDR3 amino acids: CSACMVANYGYTF. CDR3 DNA: TGCAGTGCGTGTATGGTTGCCAACTATGGCTACACCTTC. The V and J genes are TRBV20-1 and TRBJ1-2; D is unclear. The CDR3 loop spans 13 amino acids. Germline CDR1 is DFQATT and CDR2 is SNEGSKA (reference sequence). V lost 6 bases to trimming and J lost 2 bases, with 13 bases between them.

This clonotype was detected many times. The rearrangement uses TRBV28 and TRBJ1-5; the match to TRBD1 covers 9 bases. The CDR3 sequence is 17 residues long. The trim removed 5 bases at V and 5 bases at J, leaving 13 bases unmatched. CDR1 and CDR2 from the germline V gene are MDHEN and SYDVKM. In DNA, the CDR3 is TGTGCCAGCAGTCACCTCCCCTTCGGGGACAGGGATCAGCCCCAGCATTTT. Its protein product is CASSHLPFGDRDQPQHF.